Listed below are T cell receptor beta chains from one sample, sequenced in a study of blood T cell repertoires in COVID-19. The repertoire was sequenced with immunoSEQ multiplex PCR; TCRdb's copy has only in-frame clones and lacks some. This table has approximately 73,000 clones, about 89% appearing once. Sample: peripheral blood. The receptor source for this set is a woman in her sixties or seventies with acute or convalescent COVID-19. CDR3s include the opening cysteine and the closing phenylalanine or tryptophan. D genes are given only for firm matches. Size is omitted from some rows. Given values are once, few, many or a class for expanded clones.

D gene | J gene | clone size | V gene | CDR3 protein | CDR3 DNA
TRBD1 | TRBJ1-4 | . | TRBV2 | CASSLQGQNYEKLFF | TGTGCCAGCTCTCTTCAGGGACAGAACTATGAAAAACTGTTTTTT
. | TRBJ1-6 | . | TRBV23-1 | CASSPPLHF | TGCGCCAGCAGTCCTCCCCTCCACTTT
. | TRBJ2-1 | . | TRBV6-2/TRBV6-3 | CASSPTGTPEQFF | TGTGCCAGCAGCCCAACCGGGACACCTGAGCAGTTCTTC
TRBD1 | TRBJ2-3 | few | TRBV2 | CASSEGQGTDTQYF | TGTGCCAGCAGTGAGGGACAGGGGACAGATACGCAGTATTTT
. | TRBJ1-5 | . | TRBV28 | CASRFGQFSNQPQHF | TGTGCCAGCAGATTCGGACAGTTCAGCAATCAGCCCCAGCATTTT
TRBD2 | TRBJ2-5 | . | TRBV18 | CACSPNGGGLGAQETQYF | TGTGCCTGCTCACCAAACGGCGGGGGGCTAGGGGCCCAAGAGACCCAGTACTTC
TRBD2 | TRBJ2-1 | . | TRBV28 | CASSLIRGLAGGLEQFF | TGTGCCAGCAGTTTAATCCGAGGACTAGCGGGAGGGCTGGAGCAGTTCTTC
. | TRBJ1-6 | once | TRBV3-1/TRBV3-2 | CASSQDLYSPLHF | TGTGCCAGCAGCCAAGATCTCTATTCACCCCTCCACTTT
TRBD2 | TRBJ2-2 | . | TRBV27 | CASSPGLAGVGELFF | TGTGCCAGCAGTCCGGGACTAGCGGGAGTCGGGGAGCTGTTTTTT
. | TRBJ2-2 | . | TRBV6-8 | CASREGLSTGELFF | TGTGCCAGCAGGGAAGGACTTTCCACCGGGGAGCTGTTTTTT
TRBD1 | TRBJ1-2 | . | TRBV6-5 | CARGTGGGYGYTF | TGTGCCAGGGGGACAGGGGGCGGGTATGGCTACACCTTC
TRBD1 | TRBJ1-2 | . | TRBV12-3/TRBV12-4 | CASTYRGKLGYTF | TGTGCCAGCACCTACAGGGGAAAGTTGGGCTACACCTTC
TRBD1 | TRBJ2-7 | . | TRBV7-6 | CASSLGDRGRYEQYF | TGTGCCAGCAGCTTAGGGGACAGGGGTCGGTACGAGCAGTACTTC
TRBD1 | TRBJ1-4 | . | TRBV7-9 | CASTTGTDNEKLFF | TGTGCCAGCACCACCGGGACAGATAATGAAAAACTGTTTTTT
TRBD2 | TRBJ2-3 | . | TRBV7-2 | CASSNSLAGTPSTDTQYF | TGTGCCAGCAGCAACTCACTAGCGGGAACACCTAGCACAGATACGCAGTATTTT
TRBD1 | TRBJ1-3 | . | TRBV7-9 | CASSRDSKPGNTIYF | TGTGCCAGCAGCCGGGACAGCAAACCTGGAAACACCATATATTTT
TRBD2 | TRBJ2-1 | . | TRBV28 | CASSSAAGGLLGGNNEQFF | TGTGCCAGCAGTTCAGCAGCGGGAGGGCTTCTAGGGGGAAACAATGAGCAGTTCTTC
. | TRBJ1-1 | . | TRBV20-1 | CSASFPGNTEAFF | TGCAGTGCTAGTTTCCCCGGGAACACTGAAGCTTTCTTT
TRBD1 | TRBJ1-1 | . | TRBV7-2 | CASSFDRGTEAFF | TGTGCCAGCAGCTTCGACAGGGGCACTGAAGCTTTCTTT
. | TRBJ2-3 | . | TRBV28 | CQGTDTQYF | TGTCAGGGTACAGATACGCAGTATTTT
. | TRBJ2-5 | . | TRBV2 | CASSPRGGDTRRETQYF | TGTGCCAGCAGTCCTCGGGGTGGGGACACCCGGAGAGAGACCCAGTACTTC
. | TRBJ1-1 | . | TRBV7-2 | CASSYRQNTEAFF | TGTGCCAGCAGCTATCGACAGAACACTGAAGCTTTCTTT
. | TRBJ2-7 | . | TRBV28 | CASSGRVDEQYF | TGTGCCAGCAGTGGCAGGGTAGACGAGCAGTACTTC
. | TRBJ1-4 | . | TRBV4-1 | CASSQDRSSLATNEKLFF | TGCGCCAGCAGCCAAGATCGGTCCTCTCTAGCAACTAATGAAAAACTGTTTTTT
TRBD2 | TRBJ2-1 | . | TRBV19 | CASSITGTSGANEQFF | TGTGCCAGTAGTATAACTGGGACTAGCGGGGCAAATGAGCAGTTCTTC
TRBD1 | TRBJ2-7 | . | TRBV11-2 | CASSLDPGTGDYEQYF | TGTGCCAGCAGCTTAGACCCCGGGACAGGGGACTACGAGCAGTACTTC
. | TRBJ2-7 | many | TRBV6-5 | CASSYTSDGEQYF | TGTGCCAGCAGTTACACCTCCGACGGGGAGCAGTACTTC
. | TRBJ2-7 | . | TRBV7-2 | CASSISPGAGGYEQYF | TGTGCCAGCAGCATATCCCCAGGGGCTGGGGGTTACGAGCAGTACTTC
TRBD1 | TRBJ2-7 | . | TRBV12-3/TRBV12-4 | CASRRTGSGEQYF | TGTGCCAGCAGGAGGACAGGGTCGGGGGAGCAGTACTTC
. | TRBJ1-1 | few | TRBV5-1 | CASRVGTSNTEAFF | TGCGCCAGCAGAGTAGGGACATCAAACACTGAAGCTTTCTTT
. | TRBJ2-7 | . | TRBV4-1 | CASSQATGARNYEQYF | TGCGCCAGCAGCCAAGCTACAGGAGCCAGGAACTACGAGCAGTACTTC
. | TRBJ2-7 | once | TRBV5-1 | CASSFQRYEQYF | TGCGCCAGCAGCTTTCAGAGGTACGAGCAGTACTTC
. | TRBJ2-1 | . | TRBV10-3 | CAISEDRENEQFF | TGTGCCATCAGTGAGGATAGAGAAAATGAGCAGTTCTTC
. | TRBJ1-6 | . | TRBV2 | CASSGAENSPLHF | TGTGCCAGCAGTGGGGCAGAAAATTCACCCCTCCACTTT
. | TRBJ2-1 | . | TRBV6-5 | CASSYRQKYNEQFF | TGTGCCAGCAGTTACCGACAGAAATACAATGAGCAGTTCTTC
TRBD1 | TRBJ1-1 | . | TRBV6-5 | CASSPRDRENTEAFF | TGTGCCAGCAGTCCCCGGGACAGGGAAAACACTGAAGCTTTCTTT
. | TRBJ2-2 | . | TRBV11-2 | CASSFAQGGVGGELFF | TGTGCCAGCAGCTTTGCGCAGGGTGGAGTTGGTGGGGAGCTGTTTTTT
TRBD2 | TRBJ2-5 | . | TRBV9 | CASSVGTSAKETQYF | TGTGCCAGCAGCGTTGGGACTAGCGCCAAAGAGACCCAGTACTTC
. | TRBJ2-7 | . | TRBV27 | CASSLGRGYEQYF | TGTGCCAGCAGTTTAGGCAGGGGATACGAGCAGTACTTC
TRBD1 | TRBJ2-2 | . | TRBV9 | CASSNGQGAGELFF | TGTGCCAGCAGCAACGGACAGGGGGCCGGGGAGCTGTTTTTT
TRBD2 | TRBJ2-7 | . | TRBV28 | CASIRASGRSSYEQYF | TGTGCCAGCATTAGGGCTAGCGGGAGGAGCTCCTACGAGCAGTACTTC
. | TRBJ1-1 | . | TRBV19 | CASIRTGLTTEAFF | TGTGCCAGCATTCGCACGGGACTGACCACTGAAGCTTTCTTT
TRBD1 | TRBJ2-5 | . | TRBV29-1 | CSLIQGAGGETQYF | TGCAGCTTAATACAGGGGGCTGGTGGGGAGACCCAGTACTTC
TRBD2 | TRBJ2-1 | once | TRBV9 | CASSVGLAGGGQFF | TGTGCCAGCAGCGTAGGACTAGCGGGAGGGGGGCAGTTCTTC
. | TRBJ2-1 | . | TRBV3-1/TRBV3-2 | CASSEGLSSYNEQFF | TGTGCCAGCAGCGAAGGACTCAGCTCCTACAATGAGCAGTTCTTC
. | TRBJ2-3 | . | TRBV28 | CASSLVGNTDTQYF | TGTGCCAGCAGTTTGGTCGGGAACACAGATACGCAGTATTTT
. | TRBJ2-3 | . | TRBV19 | CATKPADTDTQYF | TGTGCCACCAAACCAGCGGACACAGATACGCAGTATTTT
. | TRBJ1-1 | . | TRBV7-3 | CASSSTAGTEAFF | TGTGCCAGCAGCTCAACAGCCGGGACTGAAGCTTTCTTT
. | TRBJ2-6 | . | TRBV4-1 | CASSQGTFGSSGANVLTF | TGCGCCAGCAGCCAAGGGACTTTTGGTAGCTCTGGGGCCAACGTCCTGACTTTC
. | TRBJ1-1 | . | TRBV6-5 | CASSYGGGGTEAFF | TGTGCCAGCAGTTACGGGGGCGGTGGCACTGAAGCTTTCTTT
. | TRBJ2-6 | . | TRBV7-9 | CASSLVQGGAGANVLTF | TGTGCCAGCAGCTTAGTACAGGGAGGGGCTGGGGCCAACGTCCTGACTTTC
. | TRBJ1-1 | . | TRBV27 | CASSWAGYTEAFF | TGTGCCAGCAGTTGGGCGGGGTACACTGAAGCTTTCTTT
. | TRBJ2-3 | . | TRBV7-8 | CASSPQGDTQYF | TGTGCCAGCAGCCCCCAGGGAGATACGCAGTATTTT
. | TRBJ1-2 | . | TRBV19 | CASMTGVDGYTF | TGTGCCAGTATGACAGGTGTTGATGGCTACACCTTC